This paragraph reports one T cell receptor (beta chain). Per the authors' pipeline: By means of reference gene primer amplification, nucleated cell counts were estimated. The assay was immunoSEQ multiplex PCR, and TCRdb's table has in-frame clones only and misses some. V and J calls plus clone size are reproduced from that table; the DNA served to infer D and trimming. The sample contains 31,000 or so clones, approximately 85% of which appear only once. The CDR3 spans 19 residues. CDR1 is MGHRA and CDR2 is YSYEKL in the germline V gene. The V and J ends lost 4 bases and 4 bases, in that order; junction bases with no gene match: 16. This specimen comes from a study of blood T cell repertoires in COVID-19.

The V gene is TRBV4-1, the J gene TRBJ2-2; 9 bases are shared with TRBD1. This TCR was sampled from a human donor in a cohort sampled during active COVID-19. Material: peripheral blood. CDR3 in amino acids: CASSRAGTGSSMGTGELFF. CDR3 DNA: TGCGCCAGCAGCCGAGCCGGGACAGGGTCTTCGATGGGCACCGGGGAGCTGTTTTTT.